These 26 T cell receptor beta chains came from one sample sequenced in a study of regulatory T cells in long-lasting Graves disease. Time point defined: persistent/refractory GD, antithyroid drugs over 5 years with positive TRAb. There was RNA extracted from PBMCs, and the TCR library was made from it. Researchers made TCR beta libraries by using iRepertoire HTBI primers and running Arm-PCR on CDR3 regions. TCRdb re-derived calls from the multiplex PCR reads in MiXCR, one entry per CDR3 protein. The sample yields about 470,000 distinct CDR3 sequences, around a fifth seen once. The source was peripheral blood mononuclear cells (PBMCs), collected when the disease was refractory, from a patient treated with antithyroid drugs. The receptors originated from a female donor with Graves disease.

The J gene is TRBJ1-1, the V gene TRBV6-2 or TRBV6-3, with D unresolved. The V end was cut by 2 bases, the J end by 1 base, with 17 bases between. The germline V gene has CDR1 MNHEY and CDR2 SVGEGT. The CDR3 is 17 amino acids. CDR3 loop: CASSYQVGKVGNTEAFF. The CDR3 DNA reads TGTGCCAGCAGTTACCAAGTGGGCAAGGTGGGGAACACTGAAGCTTTCTTT.

This clonotype showed up just a few times. The J gene is TRBJ2-6, the V gene TRBV6-2 or TRBV6-3; D is possibly TRBD1 (5 bases). V lost 5 bases and J 3 bases, leaving 14 bases between the germline ends. The CDR3 sequence is 16 residues long. The V gene's germline CDR1 is MNHEY and CDR2 SVGEGT. In DNA form, the CDR3 reads TGTGCCAGCAGTCCCAGTGCAGGGATTGGGGCCAACGTCCTGACTTTC. Amino acids: CASSPSAGIGANVLTF.

Ten or more counts support this clonotype. V gene TRBV24-1 combines with J gene TRBJ1-2; a possible D gene is TRBD1 (6 bases). This CDR3 contains 14 residues. V was pared by 3 bases and J by 4 bases, with 11 bases between. Germline values: CDR1 KGHDR, CDR2 SFDVKD. The CDR3 nucleotides read TGTGCCACCAGTGATCAGGACAGTCTCTATGGCTACACCTTC. Translation gives CATSDQDSLYGYTF.

V usage is TRBV3-1 and J usage is TRBJ2-7; no definite D call. The CDR3 is made up of 13 amino acids. V lost 1 base, J lost 3 bases, and 7 bases lay in between. Germline V gives CDR1 LGHDT, CDR2 YNNKEL (reference sequence). For the CDR3, the DNA is TGTGCCAGCAGCCAAGGGACGTACTACGAGCAGTACTTC. Amino acids: CASSQGTYYEQYF.

This clonotype has only a few counts. The chain carries TRBV6-2 or TRBV6-3 and TRBJ1-5; a weak D match, TRBD1 (5 bases). Germline CDR1 reads MNHEY; CDR2 reads SVGEGT. V lost 8 bases to trimming and J lost 0 bases, with 14 bases between them. This CDR3 contains 15 residues. CDR3 sequence (DNA): TGTGCCAGCCGCGTTGGGGGATATAGCAATCAGCCCCAGCATTTT. Its protein product is CASRVGGYSNQPQHF.

This clonotype was seen at least ten times. The chain links TRBV28 to TRBJ2-7; TRBD2 is a possible D gene (5 bases). Trimming removed 7 bases from V and 7 bases from J, with 26 bases in between. Germline CDR1 reads MDHEN; CDR2 reads SYDVKM. The CDR3 is made up of 16 amino acids. The CDR3 DNA is TGTGCCAGCACCACCCCAGAGTTCTTGGCGCCGGGGGAGCAGTACTTC. Its protein product is CASTTPEFLAPGEQYF.

This clonotype came up many times. This chain joins TRBV28 and TRBJ1-1; D call uncertain. Germline loops: CDR1 MDHEN, CDR2 SYDVKM. V shed 5 bases and J shed 7 bases, with 20 bases lying between them. The CDR3 is 15 residues long. The chain's CDR3 is CASSLPTDYQNEAFF. For the CDR3, the DNA is TGTGCCAGCAGTCTGCCGACGGACTATCAAAATGAAGCTTTCTTT.

V and J are TRBV4-2 and TRBJ1-1; the D gene is possibly TRBD1 (6 bases). The CDR3 length is 16 residues. Germline CDR1 is LGHNA and CDR2 is YNFKEQ. V lost 0 bases to trimming and J lost 5 bases, with 16 bases between them. In DNA, the CDR3 is TGTGCCAGCAGCCAAGACCCAGGACAGAGTGGGACTGAAGCTTTCTTT. Translating it yields CASSQDPGQSGTEAFF.

This clonotype was found many times. V gene TRBV12-3 or TRBV12-4 combines with J gene TRBJ2-7; TRBD2 agrees at 8 bases. CDR3 length equals 14 residues. V was clipped by 5 bases and J by 5 bases; unmatched bases: 8. CDR3 sequence: CASSIRSGGNEQYF. The CDR3 DNA follows: TGTGCCAGCAGTATTCGGAGCGGGGGCAACGAGCAGTACTTC.

This rearrangement joins TRBV28 to TRBJ2-3; 7 nucleotides match TRBD1. V shed 7 bases, J shed 1 base, and the junction held 8 bases outside the gene matches. The CDR3 is 15 residues long. The germline V gene has CDR1 MDHEN and CDR2 SYDVKM. The chain's CDR3 is CASKLQGSGTDTQYF. As DNA, the CDR3 is TGTGCCAGCAAACTACAGGGGAGCGGCACAGATACGCAGTATTTT.

At least ten counts were recorded for this clonotype. V is TRBV3-1 and J is TRBJ1-2; possible D gene TRBD1, 5 bases. Trimming removed 0 bases at V and 7 bases at J, with 12 bases between. Germline loops: CDR1 LGHDT, CDR2 YNNKEL (reference sequence). The CDR3 sequence is 14 residues long. As DNA, the CDR3 is TGTGCCAGCAGCCAAGATAGCAGGGAGGGTGGCTACACCTTC. This gives the protein CASSQDSREGGYTF.

The chain employs TRBV7-9 and TRBJ1-1; TRBD1 matches 7 bases. The V segment lost 2 bases and the J segment 1 base; nucleotides outside the gene matches: 7. The CDR3 has 16 residues. CDR1 and CDR2 from the germline V gene are SEHNR and FQNEAQ (reference sequence). CDR3 sequence reads: CASSLFGDRKNTEAFF. CDR3 bases: TGTGCCAGCAGCTTATTTGGGGACAGAAAGAACACTGAAGCTTTCTTT.

This chain links TRBV6-1 with TRBJ2-1; D ambiguous. Germline V lookup: CDR1 MNHNS, CDR2 SASEGT. CDR3 length: 13 residues. Trimming removed 6 bases at V and 6 bases at J, with 12 bases between. The CDR3 DNA reads TGTGCCAGCAGCCAAGACTTCATCAATGAGCAGTTCTTC. Protein product: CASSQDFINEQFF.

Here the CDR3 DNA reads TGTGCCAGCAGAACAGGGGAGGGACAGCCCCAGCATTTT. This encodes CASRTGEGQPQHF. The chain links TRBV6-1 to TRBJ1-5; 7 bases fit TRBD1. CDR3 size: 13 residues. The J segment lost 7 bases and the V segment lost 6 bases, leaving 6 bases of the junction unmatched. From germline, CDR1 is MNHNS and CDR2 SASEGT.

The J gene is TRBJ1-1, the V gene TRBV29-1; D is unclear. The CDR3 length is 11 residues. Germline loops: CDR1 SQVTM, CDR2 ANQGSEA. V was trimmed by 0 bases and J by 10 bases, leaving 9 bases between them. The CDR3 sequence is CSVEDSLSAFF. DNA for the CDR3: TGCAGCGTTGAAGATTCGCTATCAGCTTTCTTT. The full variable domain, completed using reference TRBV29-1 and TRBJ1-1, is SAVISQKPSRDICQRGTSLTIQCQVDSQVTMMFWYRQQPGQSLTLIATANQGSEATYESGFVIDKFPISRPNLTFSTLTVSNMSPEDSSIYLCSVEDSLSAFFGQGTRLTVV.

This clonotype has a handful of counts. The rearrangement links TRBV30 to TRBJ2-5; a weak D match, TRBD2 (6 bases). CDR1 is GTSNPN, CDR2 SVGIG, per germline (reference sequence). The CDR3 runs to 13 residues. V lost 8 bases, J lost 3 bases, and 16 bases lay in between. CDR3 amino acids: CALGTGAKETQYF. CDR3 bases: TGTGCCCTAGGGACGGGAGCGAAAGAGACCCAGTACTTC.

This clonotype was observed a handful of times. The V gene is TRBV14, the J gene TRBJ1-3; TRBD1 is a possible D gene (6 bases). Germline CDR1 is SGHDN and CDR2 is FVKESK. This CDR3 contains 17 residues. V was trimmed by 5 bases and J by 3 bases, leaving 20 bases between them. The CDR3 protein is CASSEEYRTDFGNTIYF. In nucleotides, the CDR3 is TGTGCCAGCAGCGAGGAATACAGGACAGACTTTGGAAACACCATATATTTT.

This clonotype was counted a single time. The chain is built from TRBV5-6 and TRBJ2-7; 8 bases align to TRBD1. V lost 0 bases to trimming and J lost 5 bases; unmatched junction nucleotides: 7. The CDR3 length is 15 residues. CDR1 and CDR2 from the germline V gene are SGHDT and YYEEEE. As DNA, the CDR3 is TGTGCCAGCAGCTTGGAGGACAGGGCCAGCCACGAGCAGTACTTC. Translation gives CASSLEDRASHEQYF.

This clonotype was found once. The chain uses TRBV7-9 and TRBJ1-2; D is undetermined. Germline-derived CDR1 and CDR2 are SEHNR and FQNEAQ (reference sequence). This CDR3 spans 15 amino acids. V was trimmed by 0 bases and J by 3 bases, leaving 11 bases between them. CDR3 nucleotide sequence: TGTGCCAGCAGCTTAGCGGGCGGTGGAGACTATGGCTACACCTTC. This translates into CASSLAGGGDYGYTF.

At least ten counts were recorded for this clonotype. The genes are TRBV6-1 and TRBJ1-2; no firm D call. Germline V gene lookup returns CDR1 MNHNS and CDR2 SASEGT. The CDR3 consists of 14 residues. V was cut by 3 bases and J by 3 bases, with 11 bases left in between. The CDR3, as DNA: TGTGCCAGCAGTGAGACGAGCCGTTACTATGGCTACACCTTC. This codes for CASSETSRYYGYTF.

This clonotype was recorded many times. The chain has TRBV7-9 and TRBJ1-1; possible D gene TRBD1, 6 bases. The V end lost 5 bases, the J end lost 8 bases, and 33 bases lay between the germline ends. The CDR3 is 19 amino acids. Looked up from germline, CDR1 is SEHNR and CDR2 is FQNEAQ (reference sequence). The CDR3 DNA sequence: TGTGCCAGCAGCCTGCAAATCCTCGGGACACAAAGGGCCCCTCCCGAAGCTTTCTTT. This translates into CASSLQILGTQRAPPEAFF.

This clonotype was recorded many times. The chain has TRBV2 and TRBJ1-3; 9 nucleotides align to TRBD1. Germline lookup yields CDR1 SNHLY and CDR2 FYNNEI. With 2 bases clipped from V and 8 bases from J, the junction kept 1 base outside the gene matches. This CDR3 is 13 amino acids long. The CDR3 coding sequence is TGTGCCAGCAGTGAATGGACAGGGGACACCATATATTTT. Translated: CASSEWTGDTIYF.

This clonotype was picked up a small number of times. The rearrangement links TRBV28 to TRBJ2-7; 14 bases match TRBD2. The V segment lost 5 bases and the J segment 0 bases; nucleotides outside the gene matches: 12. The germline gives CDR1 MDHEN, CDR2 SYDVKM. CDR3 length: 19 residues. The CDR3 coding sequence is TGTGCCAGCAGTCCTCCTCCGGGACTAGCGGGAGCGGGCTCCTACGAGCAGTACTTC. Its translation: CASSPPPGLAGAGSYEQYF. The full variable domain, its missing parts supplied by reference TRBV28 and TRBJ2-7, is DVKVTQSSRYLVKRTGEKVFLECVQDMDHENMFWYRQDPGLGLRLIYFSYDVKMKEKGDIPEGYSVSREKKERFSLILESASTNQTSMYLCASSPPPGLAGAGSYEQYFGPGTRLTVT.

V usage is TRBV5-1 and J usage is TRBJ1-1; D not resolved. The V end was cut by 1 base, the J end by 0 bases, with 13 bases between. Germline values: CDR1 SGHRS, CDR2 YFSETQ. This CDR3 comprises 16 residues. In DNA form, the CDR3 reads TGCGCCAGCAGCTTGTTCGGGGTATTTTTGAACACTGAAGCTTTCTTT. This encodes CASSLFGVFLNTEAFF.

V and J are TRBV5-5 and TRBJ1-5, with D perhaps matching TRBD1 (5 bases). The CDR3 length is 18 residues. The germline gives CDR1 SGHKS, CDR2 YYEKEE (reference sequence). V gave up 1 base and J gave up 0 bases, with 17 bases separating them. The CDR3 sequence: CASSLFRVSEYSNQPQHF. In DNA form, the CDR3 reads TGTGCCAGCAGCTTGTTCAGGGTTTCAGAGTATAGCAATCAGCCCCAGCATTTT.

The chain couples TRBV12-3 or TRBV12-4 to TRBJ1-3; D ambiguous. V lost 0 bases and J lost 8, with 11 bases in between. The CDR3 has 14 residues. The chain's CDR3 is CASSLAGGWDTIYF. The CDR3 DNA sequence: TGTGCCAGCAGTTTAGCGGGCGGATGGGACACCATATATTTT.